This entry lists 30 T cell receptor beta chains sequenced from one sample in a study of early T cells in non-severe SARS-CoV-2 infection. TCRdb recomputed calls from the 5' RACE reads with MiXCR, one row per CDR3 protein. The table has 90,000 to 120,000 distinct CDR3 sequences, over 8.5% seen once. The sample was whole blood. The receptors stem from an adult who was a healthcare worker with PCR-confirmed SARS-CoV-2 infection or an uninfected control (not recorded which).

This clonotype has only a few counts. The chain carries TRBV11-2 and TRBJ2-5, with D possibly being TRBD2 (6 bases). This CDR3 is built from 17 residues. Per germline, CDR1 SGHAT and CDR2 FQNNGV. V lost 6 bases to trimming and J lost 1 base, with 21 bases between them. CDR3 in amino acids: CASSSVFPGELQETQYF. The CDR3, as DNA: TGTGCCAGCAGTTCCGTTTTCCCGGGGGAGCTCCAAGAGACCCAGTACTTC.

The rearrangement links TRBV7-2 to TRBJ2-7, with D possibly being TRBD1 (5 bases). CDR1 SGHTA and CDR2 FQGNSA come from the germline V gene. V was cut by 5 bases and J by 3 bases, with 14 bases left in between. The CDR3 consists of 14 residues. This CDR3 reads CASSPQGFGYEQYF. The CDR3 DNA reads as TGTGCCAGCAGCCCCCAGGGTTTCGGCTACGAGCAGTACTTC.

There are a few counts of this clonotype. Sequence at one end of the junction differs from germline and may be a read error. The V and J genes are TRBV7-2 and TRBJ1-6; maybe TRBD1 (5 bases). This CDR3 contains 14 residues. Germline CDR1 is SGHTA and CDR2 is FQGNSA. The CDR3 region is CVSSLRGTGSPLHF. CDR3 nucleotide sequence: TGTGTCAGCAGCTTAAGGGGAACCGGTTCACCCCTCCACTTT.

This clonotype has just a few counts. J is TRBJ1-5 and V is TRBV12-3 or TRBV12-4; D perhaps matches TRBD1 (6 bases). V was clipped by 5 bases and J by 6 bases, with 17 bases between them. This CDR3 spans 15 amino acids. Here the CDR3 DNA reads TGTGCCAGCAGTGCCTTTGGGGGGCTGACTCAGCCCCAGCATTTT. This translates into CASSAFGGLTQPQHF.

This clonotype was counted ten times or more. The chain uses TRBV6-1 and TRBJ2-6, with D unresolved. CDR1 is MNHNS, CDR2 SASEGT, per germline. The CDR3 has 15 residues. The V end lost 1 base, the J end lost 0 bases, and 4 bases lay between the germline ends. In nucleotides, the CDR3 is TGTGCCAGCAGTGAAGAGTCCTCTGGGGCCAACGTCCTGACTTTC. As protein: CASSEESSGANVLTF.

This clonotype was seen only a few times. The CDR3, as DNA: TGCGCCAGCAGCCACCGACAGGGAATCCACACTGAAGCTTTCTTT. It is translated as CASSHRQGIHTEAFF. The chain has TRBV4-3 and TRBJ1-1; 7 bases match TRBD1. Losses at the gene ends were 3 bases for V and 3 bases for J; bases not matched to a gene: 7. There are 15 residues in the CDR3. Germline V gives CDR1 LGHNA, CDR2 YSLEER.

V and J are TRBV27 and TRBJ1-2; 10 positions agree with TRBD1. Unmatched junction bases numbered 6, after V lost 4 bases and J lost 4 bases. CDR1 and CDR2 from the germline V gene are MNHEY and SMNVEV (reference sequence). The CDR3 spans 15 residues. The CDR3 nucleotides are TGTGCCAGCAGTTATCGACAGGGGGCGGGCTATGGCTACACCTTC. Protein: CASSYRQGAGYGYTF.

J is TRBJ2-1 and V is TRBV15, with 8 bases identical to TRBD2. The germline CDR1 and CDR2 sequences are LNHNV and YYDKDF (reference sequence). Losses at the gene ends were 0 bases for V and 3 bases for J; bases not matched to a gene: 10. This CDR3 comprises 18 residues. The CDR3 spells CATSRESPTSGYYNEQFF. In nucleotides, the CDR3 is TGTGCCACCAGCAGAGAATCCCCAACTAGCGGCTACTACAATGAGCAGTTCTTC. Full variable domain (remainder filled in from reference TRBV15 and TRBJ2-1): DAMVIQNPRYQVTQFGKPVTLSCSQTLNHNVMYWYQQKSSQAPKLLFHYYDKDFNNEADTPDNFQSRRPNTSFCFLDIRSPGLGDTAMYLCATSRESPTSGYYNEQFFGPGTRLTVL.

This clonotype was seen a handful of times. The chain links TRBV19 to TRBJ2-1; 10 nucleotides agree with TRBD1. J gave up 2 bases and V 10 bases, and 5 bases lay outside the gene matches. This CDR3 contains 14 residues. Germline CDR1 and CDR2: LNHDA and SQIVND (reference sequence). Here the CDR3 DNA reads TGTGCCACGGCCGGGACAGGGGCCTACAATGAGCAGTTCTTC. Its protein product is CATAGTGAYNEQFF.

This clonotype was detected many times. The chain joins TRBV20-1 to TRBJ1-2; D remains ambiguous. CDR1 is DFQATT, CDR2 SNEGSKA, per germline (reference sequence). The CDR3 runs to 13 residues. Deletions cut 5 bases from V and 1 base from J, with 11 bases between. CDR3 amino acids: CSAPVGFNYGYTF. Here the CDR3 DNA reads TGCAGTGCTCCCGTCGGGTTTAACTATGGCTACACCTTC.

This clonotype was detected many times. The rearrangement links TRBV20-1 to TRBJ2-5; weak D call: TRBD2 (6 bases). This CDR3 comprises 13 residues. CDR1 and CDR2 (germline): DFQATT, SNEGSKA (reference sequence). V was trimmed by 3 bases and J by 7 bases, leaving 15 bases between them. In DNA form, the CDR3 reads TGCAGTGCTAGGGAAGGACACGGGGGGACCCAGTACTTC. Amino acids: CSAREGHGGTQYF.

The V and J genes are TRBV7-2 and TRBJ2-7; 7 nucleotides align to TRBD2. CDR3 length: 14 residues. Germline V lookup: CDR1 SGHTA, CDR2 FQGNSA. The J segment lost 0 bases and the V segment lost 5 bases, leaving 4 bases of the junction unmatched. The DNA for the CDR3 is TGTGCCAGCAGCCGCGGGACTACCTCCTACGAGCAGTACTTC. It encodes CASSRGTTSYEQYF.

There are many counts of this clonotype. V usage is TRBV12-3 or TRBV12-4 and J usage is TRBJ1-5; TRBD1 aligns across 8 bases. J lost 7 bases, V lost 3 bases, and 8 bases had no gene match. The length of the CDR3 is 15 residues. The CDR3 region is CASSFQGAVGQPQHF. Here the CDR3 DNA reads TGTGCCAGCAGTTTTCAGGGGGCGGTCGGGCAGCCCCAGCATTTT.

This clonotype was seen many times. The V call is TRBV20-1, the J call TRBJ1-6; 7 bases align to TRBD1. The CDR3 totals 14 residues. Looked up from germline, CDR1 is DFQATT and CDR2 is SNEGSKA (reference sequence). J gave up 5 bases and V 6 bases, and 7 bases lay outside the gene matches. The CDR3 is CSAPGTANNSPLHF. CDR3 coding DNA: TGCAGTGCCCCGGGGACAGCCAATAATTCACCCCTCCACTTT.

For this clonotype: One end of the junction does not line up with germline, which may come from a read error. The V gene is TRBV9, the J gene TRBJ2-2; D is possibly TRBD1 (6 bases). Germline V gives CDR1 SGDLS, CDR2 YYNGEE. The CDR3 covers 14 residues. CDR3 sequence (DNA): TGTGCCAGCACCGTTACAGGGAACACCGAGGAGCTGTTTTTT. Its protein is CASTVTGNTEELFF.

Many counts were recorded for this clonotype. The chain has TRBV30 and TRBJ2-2; D gene unclear. Trimming stripped 0 bases from V and 7 bases from J, with 6 bases between. From germline, CDR1 is GTSNPN and CDR2 SVGIG (reference sequence). The CDR3 spans 12 residues. The CDR3 region has the DNA TGTGCCTGGAGTGTTAGTCTCGGGGAGCTGTTTTTT. Protein sequence: CAWSVSLGELFF.

V and J are TRBV12-3 or TRBV12-4 and TRBJ1-2; no clear D. With 3 bases removed from V and 8 bases from J, the gap between germline ends came to 10 bases. The CDR3 runs 12 residues. The CDR3 region has the DNA TGTGCCAGCAGTTTTCACAGCCGCGGCTACACCTTC. Protein sequence: CASSFHSRGYTF.

The chain couples TRBV20-1 to TRBJ2-1; D call uncertain. Germline CDR1 and CDR2: DFQATT and SNEGSKA (reference sequence). Trimming took off 5 bases at V and 4 bases at J, with 3 bases between the two ends. The CDR3 is 10 residues long. In DNA form, the CDR3 reads TGCAGTGCTGTGTACAATGAGCAGTTCTTC. As protein: CSAVYNEQFF.

This chain links TRBV20-1 with TRBJ2-1; unclear D gene. CDR1 DFQATT and CDR2 SNEGSKA come from the germline V gene (reference sequence). Trimming left V 4 bases short and J 6 bases short, with 13 bases between. The CDR3 is 13 residues long. CDR3 sequence: CSATNRWPNEQFF. In DNA form, the CDR3 reads TGCAGTGCTACCAATAGATGGCCCAATGAGCAGTTCTTC.

The sample holds many counts of this clonotype. V is TRBV5-1 and J is TRBJ2-3; TRBD2 matches 9 bases. CDR3 length equals 17 residues. Unmatched junction bases numbered 8, after V lost 0 bases and J lost 3 bases. The germline gives CDR1 SGHRS, CDR2 YFSETQ. The CDR3 sequence is CASSLGFLAGITDTQYF. The CDR3 DNA is TGCGCCAGCAGCTTGGGGTTTCTAGCGGGGATTACAGATACGCAGTATTTT.

In regard to this clonotype: An end of the junction does not agree with germline; a read error may underlie this. The chain combines TRBV28 with TRBJ2-4, with TRBD1 identical over 8 bases. Germline V gene data show CDR1 as MDHEN and CDR2 as SYDVKM. The CDR3 has 14 residues. The CDR3 coding sequence is TGTGCCAGCAGTTTCGCCGCCTCCCGGGACAGGCACGACTTC. Amino acid sequence: CASSFAASRDRHDF.

This clonotype was recorded many times. The rearrangement links TRBV7-3 to TRBJ2-3, with 7 bases matching TRBD2. V lost 2 bases and J lost 5; bases outside the gene matches: 1. Germline lookup yields CDR1 SGHTA and CDR2 FQGTGA. The CDR3 totals 13 residues. The DNA of the CDR3 is TGTGCCAGCAGCTTAGAGCGGGAAGATACGCAGTATTTT. This encodes CASSLEREDTQYF. Full variable domain (missing parts from reference TRBV7-3 and TRBJ2-3): GAGVSQTPSNKVTEKGKYVELRCDPISGHTALYWYRQSLGQGPEFLIYFQGTGAADDSGLPNDRFFAVRPEGSVSTLKIQRTERGDSAVYLCASSLEREDTQYFGPGTRLTVL.

CDR3 sequence reads: CASSQAFSAALVVENEQFF. CDR3 in DNA: TGTGCCAGCAGCCAAGCTTTTTCTGCAGCCTTAGTAGTTGAGAATGAGCAGTTCTTC. The chain combines TRBV3-1 with TRBJ2-1, with D unresolved. The germline V gene encodes CDR1 LGHDT and CDR2 YNNKEL (reference sequence). Trimming took 1 base from V and 7 from J, leaving 26 bases between them. CDR3 size: 19 residues.

This clonotype was detected many times. The chain is built from TRBV6-5 and TRBJ2-5; 8 positions agree with TRBD1. J gave up 7 bases and V 7 bases, and 14 bases lay outside the gene matches. CDR3 length: 15 amino acids. Germline loops: CDR1 MNHEY, CDR2 SVGAGI. DNA of the CDR3: TGTGCCAGCAACCCAGGGGGCAGGTTTCGGGGGACCCAGTACTTC. Protein: CASNPGGRFRGTQYF.

This clonotype was seen many times. The CDR3 loop reads CSVTSGSGEQFF. For the CDR3, the DNA is TGCAGCGTGACTAGCGGGAGTGGTGAGCAGTTCTTC. The gene calls are TRBV29-1 and TRBJ2-1, with 12 positions matching TRBD2. The CDR3 is 12 residues long. Germline trimming cut 6 bases from V and 9 bases from J; bases unmatched to any gene: 3. Germline-derived CDR1 and CDR2 are SQVTM and ANQGSEA.

This clonotype was detected a few times. This rearrangement joins TRBV11-2 to TRBJ2-7, with 7 positions matching TRBD1. V shed 5 bases, J shed 0 bases, and the junction held 19 bases outside the gene matches. Germline lookup yields CDR1 SGHAT and CDR2 FQNNGV. CDR3 length: 19 residues. CDR3 DNA sequence: TGTGCCAGCAGCAACATCAGGGGGTCCTTTAGAAAGAGCTCCTACGAGCAGTACTTC. Residues: CASSNIRGSFRKSSYEQYF.

This clonotype was counted many times. The rearrangement links TRBV27 to TRBJ1-2; tentative D call: TRBD1 (6 bases). CDR1 is MNHEY, CDR2 SMNVEV, per germline (reference sequence). Trimming left V 3 bases short and J 4 bases short, with 12 bases between. This CDR3 spans 14 amino acids. CDR3 nucleotides: TGTGCCAGCAGTTTCTCAGGGGCCGGCTATGGCTACACCTTC. Residues: CASSFSGAGYGYTF.

The genes are TRBV10-2 and TRBJ2-5; TRBD2 matches 8 bases. CDR1 WSHSY and CDR2 SAAADI come from the germline V gene. The CDR3 is made up of 14 amino acids. After removal of 3 bases from V and 5 bases from J, the junction contained 5 bases not matched to a gene. CDR3 residues: CASSDLTSVETQYF. In DNA form, the CDR3 reads TGCGCCAGCAGTGACCTGACTAGCGTGGAGACCCAGTACTTC.

This clonotype was seen many times. The rearrangement uses TRBV10-3 and TRBJ2-5; TRBD2 agrees at 10 bases. After removal of 4 bases from V and 5 bases from J, the junction contained 7 bases not matched to a gene. The CDR3 loop spans 15 amino acids. Per the germline V gene, CDR1 is ENHRY and CDR2 is SYGVKD. Here the CDR3 DNA reads TGTGCCATCAGTGCCCTCCAGCGGGAGGGGGAGACCCAGTACTTC. Translated, it gives CAISALQREGETQYF.

This clonotype was observed at least ten times. The chain employs TRBV7-9 and TRBJ2-1, with D possibly being TRBD1 (7 bases). Germline CDR1 and CDR2: SEHNR and FQNEAQ (reference sequence). V lost 5 bases to trimming and J lost 2 bases, with 16 bases between them. The CDR3 consists of 16 residues. The DNA for the CDR3 is TGTGCCAGCAGCCCCCTACGCGGGACAGCCTACAATGAGCAGTTCTTC. The encoded protein is CASSPLRGTAYNEQFF.